A selection of T cell receptor beta chains follows, all from one sample in a study of blood T cell repertoires in COVID-19. The repertoire was sequenced with immunoSEQ multiplex PCR; TCRdb's copy has only in-frame clones and lacks some. There are roughly 200,000 clones in the sample; over 70% occur only once, and 5.5% lies in the top ten. Input material: peripheral blood. All receptors come from a woman between 70 and 85 years old with acute or convalescent COVID-19. Both conserved end residues are part of each CDR3. Fields, in order: clone size, D gene, V gene, CDR3 length, J gene, CDR3 protein, CDR3 DNA. D genes are given only for firm matches. Clone sizes are given selectively: once, few, many, or a class where the clone is expanded.

>.|.|TRBV5-1|16|TRBJ2-2
CASSLRREKGTGELFF
TGCGCCAGCAGCTTGAGACGGGAGAAGGGGACCGGGGAGCTGTTTTTT
>.|.|TRBV28|15|TRBJ2-2
CASTPGTHHTGELFF
TGTGCCAGCACCCCCGGGACTCACCACACCGGGGAGCTGTTTTTT
>.|TRBD1|TRBV19|17|TRBJ1-2
CASSNIAQRWDREGYTF
TGTGCCAGTAGTAATATTGCGCAAAGATGGGACAGGGAAGGCTACACCTTC
>.|.|TRBV15|14|TRBJ2-2
CATRQGGITGELFF
TGTGCCACCAGGCAGGGTGGTATCACCGGGGAGCTGTTTTTT
>.|.|TRBV28|16|TRBJ1-3
CASSSLGAYAGNTIYF
TGTGCCAGCAGCAGTCTGGGGGCTTATGCTGGAAACACCATATATTTT
>.|TRBD1|TRBV27|17|TRBJ2-7
CASSLWGPDRGTYEQYF
TGTGCCAGCAGTTTATGGGGGCCGGACAGGGGCACTTACGAGCAGTACTTC
>.|.|TRBV3-1/TRBV3-2|13|TRBJ1-1
CASSQVRGGGAFF
TGTGCCAGCAGCCAAGTAAGAGGGGGTGGAGCTTTCTTT
>few|TRBD2|TRBV15|14|TRBJ2-1
CATSISRGAGEQFF
TGTGCCACCAGCATCTCGCGGGGGGCCGGTGAGCAGTTCTTC
>once|.|TRBV5-4|12|TRBJ2-7
CASSGRGYEQYF
TGTGCCAGCAGTGGCAGGGGCTACGAGCAGTACTTC
>.|TRBD2|TRBV24-1|16|TRBJ2-2
CATSNSGSRHTGELFF
TGTGCCACCAGCAATAGCGGGAGCCGGCACACCGGGGAGCTGTTTTTT
>few|.|TRBV3-1/TRBV3-2|12|TRBJ1-5
CASSQGQGPQHF
TGTGCCAGCAGCCAAGGGCAGGGTCCCCAGCATTTT
>.|.|TRBV7-3|13|TRBJ2-7
CASSFGNAYEQYF
TGTGCCAGCAGCTTCGGGAATGCCTACGAGCAGTACTTC
>.|.|TRBV11-2|15|TRBJ2-5
CASSYGTGQQETQYF
TGTGCCAGCAGCTATGGAACAGGGCAACAAGAGACCCAGTACTTC
>.|.|TRBV9|12|TRBJ1-1
CASSMTGTEAFF
TGTGCCAGCAGCATGACAGGCACTGAAGCTTTCTTT
>.|TRBD1|TRBV13|17|TRBJ2-2
CASSRPPGQWNTGELFF
TGTGCCAGCAGCCGTCCTCCGGGACAGTGGAACACCGGGGAGCTGTTTTTT
>few|.|TRBV30|12|TRBJ1-1
CAGQRVDTEAFF
TGTGCCGGCCAGAGGGTGGACACTGAAGCTTTCTTT
>.|.|TRBV6-5|13|TRBJ1-2
CASNLVGGYGYTF
TGTGCCAGCAATCTCGTGGGAGGCTATGGCTACACCTTC
>.|.|TRBV6-5|14|TRBJ1-3
CASRVAGVGNTIYF
TGTGCCAGCAGGGTGGCAGGGGTGGGAAACACCATATATTTT
>.|.|TRBV7-9|15|TRBJ1-1
CASSLAGARGTEAFF
TGTGCCAGCAGCTTAGCAGGGGCGCGCGGCACTGAAGCTTTCTTT